This T cell receptor (beta chain) originates from a study of blood T cell repertoires in COVID-19 (dated by TCRdb to between 2020 and 2021). Regarding the study in general: Samples from collaborators originated in the United States, Italy and Spain and spanned both the acute and convalescent phases of COVID-19. The prospective study material was composed of cDNA or gDNA derived from T cells, B-cell-depleted T cells, or PBMCs. The dataset comprised deeply sampled blood TCRbeta repertoires from subjects exposed to, actively infected with, or recovered from COVID-19. The repertoires were released in a freely available public database meant as a resource for research on the immune response to SARS-CoV-2. The samples were drawn from two sources: the first 160 participants of the ongoing ImmuneRACE study, and fewer than 1,500 subjects contributed by 6 global collaborators. The sample metadata nearly always contained a de-identified subject ID, COVID-19 status, age in years and sex. Where HLA class I and class II types were available, the types were taken from metadata supplied by the sample provider, not from assay-based typing. Overall study results and their limits: Clinical and demographic metadata were provided uncurated, with the amount varying by source and participant.

Inclusive of the bounding cysteine and phenylalanine, the CDR3 is 14 residues long. Of all the DNA, just the CDR3 is kept, 42 bases in frame from base 1. The junction shows trimming of 4 bases on V and 8 bases on J, and the gene matches do not reach 10 bases of it. The germline V gene (reference sequence) specifies SGHNT as CDR1 and YYREEE as CDR2. Another Seattle source contributed samples from volunteer blood donors who had recovered from COVID-19. Whole blood was collected in K2EDTA tubes by collaborating institutions according to the institutions' own protocols. For TCRbeta analysis, collaborator samples were shipped as frozen whole blood, as isolated PBMCs, or as DNA extracted from either sample type. This clone was found a few times. This clone's antigen is unknown. No much larger clonotype is one base removed from it; base qualities were not supplied. The immunoSEQ Assay, a bias-controlled multiplex PCR, was used to amplify TCRbeta CDR3 regions from genomic DNA. As for how the authors treated the data: Within the assay, amplification of reference gene primers was used to estimate how many nucleated cells each sample contained. To quantify the absolute abundance of each unique TCRbeta CDR3 rearrangement, sequence reads were collapsed and filtered. For each sample, productive Simpson clonality was calculated by taking the square root of Simpson's diversity index across productive rearrangements. The clones in this table, taken by TCRdb from immuneACCESS, are in-frame only. Not every clone is retained; where verified, under half of the shortfall comes from an unresolved V gene, and the cause of the rest is unknown. V, J and clone size were drawn from that table, and D and trimming were deduced from the DNA. The sample table shows 220,000 or so clones, and under 90% are seen once. Of the sample, about 5.1% is held by the ten largest clones.

The chain is encoded by TRBV5-4 joined to TRBJ1-2, with 8 junctional bases fitting TRBD1. This sequence was found in an older woman who had recovered from COVID-19. The sequenced material came from peripheral blood. At the DNA level, the sequence is TGTGCCAGCAGCCTAGGACAGGGACAAGAAGGCTACACCTTC. The encoded protein is CASSLGQGQEGYTF.